The clone carrying this T cell receptor beta chain was counted a single time. This sample was included in a study of memory CD8 T cells in hepatitis C reinfection. Germline V CDR1 and CDR2: MNHEY, SVGAGI. CDR3 length equals 14 residues. V was cut by 5 bases and J by 5 bases, with 15 bases left in between. Repertoires were generated with immunoSEQ multiplex PCR, while TCRdb's copy carries only in-frame clones and drops some. The sample has roughly 6,200 clones; roughly nine tenths are singletons. The time point denotes: pre-reinfection, 55 to 20 weeks before reinfection detection. Sorted cells were sequenced directly ex vivo without any in vitro expansion.

The chain recombines TRBV6-5 with TRBJ1-2; no definite D call. The sequence was obtained from a man aged 50 to 60 with hepatitis C virus infection. The sequenced sample was naive CD8+ T cells sorted from blood. CDR3 region: CASSPPEGGYGYTF. The CDR3 DNA is TGTGCCAGCAGTCCACCGGAGGGAGGATATGGCTACACCTTC.